Each of the 9 T cell receptor beta chains below was sequenced from the same sample in a study of blood T cell repertoires in COVID-19. Profiled with immunoSEQ multiplex PCR; TCRdb holds only in-frame clones, not every one. The sample holds about 190,000 clones, roughly 81% seen once. The source material was peripheral blood. The receptors were sampled from a woman aged 70-85 years with active or convalescent COVID-19.

The rearrangement links TRBV27 to TRBJ2-1, with TRBD2 matching 14 bases. The CDR3 loop spans 14 amino acids. The V gene's germline CDR1 is MNHEY and CDR2 SMNVEV (reference sequence). The V gene end was trimmed by 8 bases and the J gene end by 7 bases; junction bases not matched to a gene: 4. The CDR3 DNA reads as TGTGCCAGCGGGACTAGCGGGAGTACGAATGAGCAGTTCTTC. Its translation: CASGTSGSTNEQFF.

The chain joins TRBV29-1 to TRBJ2-3; the D gene is possibly TRBD2 (5 bases). Trimming stripped 7 bases from V and 9 bases from J, with 17 bases between. The V gene's germline CDR1 is SQVTM and CDR2 ANQGSEA. This CDR3 is built from 12 residues. CDR3 loop: CSGELSGMTQYF. The CDR3 nucleotides are TGCAGCGGGGAGTTGTCCGGGATGACGCAGTATTTT.

The chain links TRBV27 to TRBJ2-2; weak D call: TRBD2 (6 bases). The CDR3 has 14 amino acids. V was trimmed by 3 bases and J by 1 base, leaving 6 bases between them. Looked up from germline, CDR1 is MNHEY and CDR2 is SMNVEV (reference sequence). The CDR3 sequence: CASSLRENTGELFF. The CDR3 DNA sequence: TGTGCCAGCAGTTTGCGGGAGAACACCGGGGAGCTGTTTTTT.

Written as DNA, the CDR3 is TGCGCCAGCAGCTTGATTGGAACGGGAGCAACTAATGAAAAACTGTTTTTT. Its translation: CASSLIGTGATNEKLFF. This chain joins TRBV5-1 and TRBJ1-4; D ambiguous. The V end lost 1 base, the J end lost 0 bases, and 13 bases lay between the germline ends. The CDR3 has 17 amino acids. Germline V gene data show CDR1 as SGHRS and CDR2 as YFSETQ.

This rearrangement joins TRBV14 to TRBJ1-2; D is undetermined. CDR1 is SGHDN, CDR2 FVKESK, per germline. V lost 0 bases and J lost 7, with 9 bases in between. This CDR3 has 13 amino acids. CDR3 region: CASSQESVAGYTF. For the CDR3, the DNA is TGTGCCAGCAGCCAAGAGTCAGTGGCTGGCTACACCTTC. Complete variable domain (other parts from reference TRBV14 and TRBJ1-2): EAGVTQFPSHSVIEKGQTVTLRCDPISGHDNLYWYRRVMGKEIKFLLHFVKESKQDESGMPNNRFLAERTGGTYSTLKVQPAELEDSGVYFCASSQESVAGYTFGSGTRLTVV.

The DNA for the CDR3 is TGCGCCAGCAGCCAAGGGCCTCTCTCAAGCGGGAGGGCGGGGATTGAGCAGTTCTTC. This codes for CASSQGPLSSGRAGIEQFF. This sequence joins TRBV4-1 and TRBJ2-1, with 10 bases lining up with TRBD2. V dropped 1 base and J dropped 9; count of bases not matched to a gene: 18. This CDR3 has 19 residues. In germline, CDR1 is MGHRA, CDR2 YSYEKL.

CDR3 sequence: CAWRPQGAYEQYF. DNA for the CDR3: TGTGCCTGGAGACCCCAGGGGGCGTACGAGCAGTACTTC. V usage is TRBV30 and J usage is TRBJ2-7; 8 nucleotides line up with TRBD1. Unmatched junction bases numbered 5, after V lost 3 bases and J lost 4 bases. Germline V gives CDR1 GTSNPN, CDR2 SVGIG (reference sequence). The CDR3 is 13 amino acids.

This clone was observed a few times. The chain uses TRBV23-1 and TRBJ2-2; 7 nucleotides line up with TRBD1. TRBV23-1 is an ORF, with its function uncertain. The trim removed 4 bases at V and 0 bases at J, leaving 11 bases unmatched. The CDR3 extends over 18 amino acids. CDR3 in amino acids: CASSPTGARPSNTGELFF. CDR3 in DNA: TGCGCCAGCAGTCCAACAGGGGCCCGGCCATCGAACACCGGGGAGCTGTTTTTT.

The count of this clone is one. The chain is built from TRBV27 and TRBJ1-1; 8 bases line up with TRBD1. Germline CDR1 reads MNHEY; CDR2 reads SMNVEV (reference sequence). J lost 0 bases, V lost 5 bases, and 17 bases had no gene match. The CDR3 runs 19 residues. CDR3 sequence: CASSPPLGQGSPMNTEAFF. The CDR3 DNA sequence: TGTGCCAGCAGTCCCCCCCTTGGACAGGGCTCTCCAATGAACACTGAAGCTTTCTTT.